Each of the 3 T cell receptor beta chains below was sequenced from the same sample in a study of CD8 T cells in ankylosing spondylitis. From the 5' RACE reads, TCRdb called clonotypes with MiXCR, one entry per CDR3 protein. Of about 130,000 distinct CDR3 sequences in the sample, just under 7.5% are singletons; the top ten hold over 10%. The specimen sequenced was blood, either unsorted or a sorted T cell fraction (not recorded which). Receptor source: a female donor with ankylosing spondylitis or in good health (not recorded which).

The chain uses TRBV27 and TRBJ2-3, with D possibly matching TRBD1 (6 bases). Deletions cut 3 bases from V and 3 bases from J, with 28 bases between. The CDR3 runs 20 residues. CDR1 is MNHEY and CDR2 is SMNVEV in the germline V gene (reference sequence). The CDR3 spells CASSFGPQRWGPPGTDTQYF. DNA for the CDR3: TGTGCCAGCAGTTTCGGCCCCCAGCGGTGGGGGCCCCCGGGAACAGATACGCAGTATTTT.

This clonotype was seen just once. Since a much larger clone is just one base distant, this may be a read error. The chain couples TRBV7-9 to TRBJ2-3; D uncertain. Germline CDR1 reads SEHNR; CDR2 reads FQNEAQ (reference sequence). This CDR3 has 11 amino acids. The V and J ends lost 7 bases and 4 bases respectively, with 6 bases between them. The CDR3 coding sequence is TGTGCCAGCAACTGGTCAGATACGCAGTATTTT. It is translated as CASNWSDTQYF.

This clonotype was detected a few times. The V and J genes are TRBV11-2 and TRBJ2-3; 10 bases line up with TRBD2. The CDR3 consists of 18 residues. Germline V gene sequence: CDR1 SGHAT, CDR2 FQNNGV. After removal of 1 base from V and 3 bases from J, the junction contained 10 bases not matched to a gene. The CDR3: CASSLGVSGGPVTDTQYF. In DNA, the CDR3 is TGTGCCAGCAGCTTAGGGGTTAGCGGGGGGCCGGTTACAGATACGCAGTATTTT.